This entry concerns a single T cell receptor beta chain. The authors' processing: Reference gene primer amplification gave estimated nucleated cell counts. The table came from immunoSEQ multiplex PCR; TCRdb's copy has only in-frame clones and leaves some out. The V and J calls and clone size come from that table; D and trimming were worked out from the DNA. The sample yields around 130,000 clones, approximately 80% seen once. The data belong to a study of blood T cell repertoires in COVID-19. Study-wide background: Samples of COVID-19 (acute and convalescent) were obtained from the United States, Italy and Spain.

The CDR3 has 14 amino acids. Germline-derived CDR1 and CDR2 are SGHTA and FQGTGA. Trimming took 3 bases from V and 2 from J, leaving 10 bases between them. This rearrangement joins TRBV7-3 to TRBJ1-1; D not resolved. Sequencing used peripheral blood. This sequence originates from a woman aged 55 to 70 with acute or convalescent COVID-19. CDR3: CASSFQGRNTEAFF. The CDR3 DNA reads as TGTGCCAGCAGCTTTCAAGGGAGAAACACTGAAGCTTTCTTT.